These 18 T cell receptor beta chains came from one sample sequenced in a study of tumor-infiltrating lymphocytes in oesophageal squamous cell carcinoma. In TCRdb, the PCR reads were re-called with MiXCR into one record per CDR3 protein. The sample has more than 10,000 distinct CDR3 sequences, 52% seen once; the top ten hold 28%. Sequenced input: esophageal tumor tissue. These receptors were taken from a female donor with esophageal squamous cell carcinoma.

The chain couples TRBV7-6 to TRBJ1-2; 7 bases are a match to TRBD1. The CDR3 has 14 amino acids. J was trimmed by 8 bases and V by 6 bases; bases with no gene match: 12. Germline V gene lookup returns CDR1 SGHVS and CDR2 FNYEAQ. CDR3 in amino acids: CASSLKGGGGGYTF. In nucleotides, the CDR3 is TGTGCCAGCAGTTTAAAAGGAGGAGGGGGCGGCTACACCTTC.

The gene calls are TRBV7-6 and TRBJ2-1, with 8 bases that match TRBD1. The J call may be wrong; the DNA end is better matched by TRBJ2-7. CDR1 is SGHVS and CDR2 is FNYEAQ in the germline V gene. The CDR3 is 15 residues long. The chain's CDR3 is CASSSRGTGGTEQYF. CDR3 sequence (DNA): TGTGCCAGCAGCTCGCGTGGGACAGGAGGAACCGAGCAGTACTTC.

A word on this clonotype: The conserved phenylalanine or tryptophan is not found at the CDR3 terminus, so this likely reflects a read error. Because the CDR3's place on the DNA is in doubt, the DNA is left out and the CDR3 is given as listed by TCRdb. The chain employs TRBV27 and TRBJ2-5; the tabulated D call, TRBD1, remains unverified against the DNA. 17 amino acids form the CDR3, both terminal residues included. The germline V gene encodes CDR1 MNHEY and CDR2 SMNVEV (reference sequence). The CDR3 reads CASSWQWTGRETQYFGS.

This clonotype was recorded only once. The rearrangement links TRBV7-8 to TRBJ2-1; the D gene is possibly TRBD2 (5 bases). Trimming pared 4 bases from V and 4 bases from J, leaving 20 bases between. Germline values: CDR1 SGHVS, CDR2 FQNEAQ. The CDR3 consists of 17 residues. The CDR3 DNA sequence: TGTGCCAGCAGCTCCGTCCGGGGTGGTTCAAGGTACAATGAGCAGTTCTTC. This codes for CASSSVRGGSRYNEQFF. The complete variable domain, with remaining parts taken from reference TRBV7-8 and TRBJ2-1, reads GAGVSQSPRYKVAKRGQDVALRCDPISGHVSLFWYQQALGQGPEFLTYFQNEAQLDKSGLPSDRFFAERPEGSVSTLKIQRTQQEDSAVYLCASSSVRGGSRYNEQFFGPGTRLTVL.

This clonotype was seen only a few times. The rearrangement links TRBV7-2 to TRBJ2-7, with 15 nucleotides matching TRBD2. Trimming cost V 1 base and J 4 bases; bases outside gene matches: 2. This CDR3 is 16 amino acids long. Germline V gene data show CDR1 as SGHTA and CDR2 as FQGNSA. The DNA of the CDR3 is TGTGCCAGCAGCTTAGGGACTAGCGGGAGGGGGTACGAGCAGTACTTC. Encoded protein: CASSLGTSGRGYEQYF.

CDR3 in DNA: TGTGCCAGCAGCATGATCTCCAGTAACGAGCAGTACTTC. Translation: CASSMISSNEQYF. The chain has TRBV7-4 and TRBJ2-7; D unresolved. Germline assignment: CDR1 SGHVT and CDR2 SQSDAQ. The CDR3 covers 13 residues. The ends were cut back, 5 bases at V and 5 bases at J, with 13 bases in the middle.

The chain joins TRBV14 to TRBJ2-3, with 9 positions matching TRBD2. Germline lookup yields CDR1 SGHDN and CDR2 FVKESK. The CDR3 loop spans 15 amino acids. With 4 bases clipped from V and 2 bases from J, the junction kept 4 bases outside the gene matches. The CDR3 DNA follows: TGTGCCAGCAGCCCCGGGACTAGCATCACAGATACGCAGTATTTT. It specifies CASSPGTSITDTQYF.

There are a few counts of this clonotype. V usage is TRBV7-8 and J usage is TRBJ2-5, with 8 bases matching TRBD1. Germline CDR1 reads SGHVS; CDR2 reads FQNEAQ. This CDR3 is built from 16 residues. The junction had 13 bases not matched to a gene; V was cut back by 5 bases and J by 5 bases. This chain's CDR3 is CASSRLPGQGWETQYF. For the CDR3, the DNA is TGTGCCAGCAGCCGACTCCCAGGACAGGGTTGGGAGACCCAGTACTTC.

This clonotype was recorded once. The chain links TRBV6-6 to TRBJ2-5; no reliable D call. The DNA matches TRBJ2-7 better at its end, which makes the J call doubtful. The germline V gene has CDR1 MNHNY and CDR2 SVGAGI (reference sequence). This CDR3 is built from 11 residues. The CDR3 region has the DNA TGTGCCAGCAGTTTTACCTACGAGCAGTACTTC. It specifies CASSFTYEQYF.

With respect to this clonotype: A much larger clone differs from this one at a single base, so this may be a read error. The chain employs TRBV7-6 and TRBJ2-4; 9 positions match TRBD1. Trimming cost V 4 bases and J 13 bases; bases outside gene matches: 8. The CDR3 is 13 residues long. The germline V gene encodes CDR1 SGHVS and CDR2 FNYEAQ. For the CDR3, the DNA is TGTGCCAGCAGCTGGGACAGGGAAAGTGAGCAGTACTTC. The encoded protein is CASSWDRESEQYF.

V is TRBV7-6 and J is TRBJ1-5; D gene unclear. V was pared by 1 base and J by 4 bases, with 5 bases between. Germline V gives CDR1 SGHVS, CDR2 FNYEAQ. The CDR3 loop spans 13 amino acids. The CDR3 spells CASSLEQNQPQHF. The CDR3 nucleotides read TGTGCCAGCAGCTTAGAACAAAATCAGCCCCAGCATTTT.

The chain carries TRBV5-6 and TRBJ1-2; no reliable D call. The V and J ends lost 1 base and 1 base respectively, with 8 bases between them. Per germline, CDR1 SGHDT and CDR2 YYEEEE. The CDR3 spans 14 residues. The DNA for the CDR3 is TGTGCCAGCAGCTTGTTTGTGGTTAACTATGGCTACACCTTC. This encodes CASSLFVVNYGYTF. Together with reference TRBV5-6 and TRBJ1-2, the CDR3 gives the full variable domain: DAGVTQSPTHLIKTRGQQVTLRCSPKSGHDTVSWYQQALGQGPQFIFQYYEEEERQRGNFPDRFSGHQFPNYSSELNVNALLLGDSALYLCASSLFVVNYGYTFGSGTRLTVV.

This chain joins TRBV12-3 or TRBV12-4 and TRBJ2-5; 7 nucleotides match TRBD1. The length of the CDR3 is 13 residues. V shed 6 bases, J shed 1 base, and the junction held 2 bases outside the gene matches. In DNA form, the CDR3 reads TGTGCCAGCAGACGGACAGGCCAAGAGACCCAGTACTTC. As protein: CASRRTGQETQYF.

The CDR3 protein is CASSWGQGREQYF. The DNA for the CDR3 is TGCGCCAGCAGCTGGGGACAGGGCCGCGAGCAGTACTTC. This chain uses TRBV5-1 with TRBJ2-6; 9 bases line up with TRBD1. The DNA end favors TRBJ2-7, so the J call may be wrong. Germline CDR1 reads SGHRS; CDR2 reads YFSETQ. The CDR3 has 13 amino acids.

This clonotype is medium-sized in the sample. The genes are TRBV7-3 and TRBJ2-3, with no clear D. The V gene's germline CDR1 is SGHTA and CDR2 FQGTGA. The CDR3 totals 13 residues. V shed 0 bases and J shed 7 bases, with 8 bases lying between them. The CDR3 region has the DNA TGTGCCAGCAGCTTAACCAAGACACATACGCAGTATTTT. Translation: CASSLTKTHTQYF.

The CDR3 bases are TGTGCCAGCAGCGGGTGGACAGGGTACGAGCAGTACTTC. It specifies CASSGWTGYEQYF. The J gene is TRBJ2-3, the V gene TRBV7-2; 8 bases agree with TRBD1. The better agreement between TRBJ2-7 and the DNA end casts doubt on the J call. The germline V gene encodes CDR1 SGHTA and CDR2 FQGNSA. The CDR3 consists of 13 residues.

The J gene is TRBJ2-3, the V gene TRBV7-2, with unresolved D. Trimming shortened V by 5 bases and J by 3 bases, and 12 bases separated the two germline ends. The CDR3 totals 14 residues. Per germline, CDR1 SGHTA and CDR2 FQGNSA. Written as DNA, the CDR3 is TGTGCCAGCAGCCCCGTAGGCCAGACAGATACGCAGTATTTT. It yields the protein CASSPVGQTDTQYF.

As regards this clonotype: Germline is not matched at one junction end, which may reflect a read error. V is TRBV6-1 and J is TRBJ2-4; D perhaps matches TRBD2 (6 bases). The CDR3 spans 18 residues. The germline V gene encodes CDR1 MNHNS and CDR2 SASEGT. The CDR3 nucleotides read TGTGCCAGCAGTGAAGCAGCGCCGGGGGACTCCTATAATTCACCCCTCCACTTC. Translated: CASSEAAPGDSYNSPLHF.